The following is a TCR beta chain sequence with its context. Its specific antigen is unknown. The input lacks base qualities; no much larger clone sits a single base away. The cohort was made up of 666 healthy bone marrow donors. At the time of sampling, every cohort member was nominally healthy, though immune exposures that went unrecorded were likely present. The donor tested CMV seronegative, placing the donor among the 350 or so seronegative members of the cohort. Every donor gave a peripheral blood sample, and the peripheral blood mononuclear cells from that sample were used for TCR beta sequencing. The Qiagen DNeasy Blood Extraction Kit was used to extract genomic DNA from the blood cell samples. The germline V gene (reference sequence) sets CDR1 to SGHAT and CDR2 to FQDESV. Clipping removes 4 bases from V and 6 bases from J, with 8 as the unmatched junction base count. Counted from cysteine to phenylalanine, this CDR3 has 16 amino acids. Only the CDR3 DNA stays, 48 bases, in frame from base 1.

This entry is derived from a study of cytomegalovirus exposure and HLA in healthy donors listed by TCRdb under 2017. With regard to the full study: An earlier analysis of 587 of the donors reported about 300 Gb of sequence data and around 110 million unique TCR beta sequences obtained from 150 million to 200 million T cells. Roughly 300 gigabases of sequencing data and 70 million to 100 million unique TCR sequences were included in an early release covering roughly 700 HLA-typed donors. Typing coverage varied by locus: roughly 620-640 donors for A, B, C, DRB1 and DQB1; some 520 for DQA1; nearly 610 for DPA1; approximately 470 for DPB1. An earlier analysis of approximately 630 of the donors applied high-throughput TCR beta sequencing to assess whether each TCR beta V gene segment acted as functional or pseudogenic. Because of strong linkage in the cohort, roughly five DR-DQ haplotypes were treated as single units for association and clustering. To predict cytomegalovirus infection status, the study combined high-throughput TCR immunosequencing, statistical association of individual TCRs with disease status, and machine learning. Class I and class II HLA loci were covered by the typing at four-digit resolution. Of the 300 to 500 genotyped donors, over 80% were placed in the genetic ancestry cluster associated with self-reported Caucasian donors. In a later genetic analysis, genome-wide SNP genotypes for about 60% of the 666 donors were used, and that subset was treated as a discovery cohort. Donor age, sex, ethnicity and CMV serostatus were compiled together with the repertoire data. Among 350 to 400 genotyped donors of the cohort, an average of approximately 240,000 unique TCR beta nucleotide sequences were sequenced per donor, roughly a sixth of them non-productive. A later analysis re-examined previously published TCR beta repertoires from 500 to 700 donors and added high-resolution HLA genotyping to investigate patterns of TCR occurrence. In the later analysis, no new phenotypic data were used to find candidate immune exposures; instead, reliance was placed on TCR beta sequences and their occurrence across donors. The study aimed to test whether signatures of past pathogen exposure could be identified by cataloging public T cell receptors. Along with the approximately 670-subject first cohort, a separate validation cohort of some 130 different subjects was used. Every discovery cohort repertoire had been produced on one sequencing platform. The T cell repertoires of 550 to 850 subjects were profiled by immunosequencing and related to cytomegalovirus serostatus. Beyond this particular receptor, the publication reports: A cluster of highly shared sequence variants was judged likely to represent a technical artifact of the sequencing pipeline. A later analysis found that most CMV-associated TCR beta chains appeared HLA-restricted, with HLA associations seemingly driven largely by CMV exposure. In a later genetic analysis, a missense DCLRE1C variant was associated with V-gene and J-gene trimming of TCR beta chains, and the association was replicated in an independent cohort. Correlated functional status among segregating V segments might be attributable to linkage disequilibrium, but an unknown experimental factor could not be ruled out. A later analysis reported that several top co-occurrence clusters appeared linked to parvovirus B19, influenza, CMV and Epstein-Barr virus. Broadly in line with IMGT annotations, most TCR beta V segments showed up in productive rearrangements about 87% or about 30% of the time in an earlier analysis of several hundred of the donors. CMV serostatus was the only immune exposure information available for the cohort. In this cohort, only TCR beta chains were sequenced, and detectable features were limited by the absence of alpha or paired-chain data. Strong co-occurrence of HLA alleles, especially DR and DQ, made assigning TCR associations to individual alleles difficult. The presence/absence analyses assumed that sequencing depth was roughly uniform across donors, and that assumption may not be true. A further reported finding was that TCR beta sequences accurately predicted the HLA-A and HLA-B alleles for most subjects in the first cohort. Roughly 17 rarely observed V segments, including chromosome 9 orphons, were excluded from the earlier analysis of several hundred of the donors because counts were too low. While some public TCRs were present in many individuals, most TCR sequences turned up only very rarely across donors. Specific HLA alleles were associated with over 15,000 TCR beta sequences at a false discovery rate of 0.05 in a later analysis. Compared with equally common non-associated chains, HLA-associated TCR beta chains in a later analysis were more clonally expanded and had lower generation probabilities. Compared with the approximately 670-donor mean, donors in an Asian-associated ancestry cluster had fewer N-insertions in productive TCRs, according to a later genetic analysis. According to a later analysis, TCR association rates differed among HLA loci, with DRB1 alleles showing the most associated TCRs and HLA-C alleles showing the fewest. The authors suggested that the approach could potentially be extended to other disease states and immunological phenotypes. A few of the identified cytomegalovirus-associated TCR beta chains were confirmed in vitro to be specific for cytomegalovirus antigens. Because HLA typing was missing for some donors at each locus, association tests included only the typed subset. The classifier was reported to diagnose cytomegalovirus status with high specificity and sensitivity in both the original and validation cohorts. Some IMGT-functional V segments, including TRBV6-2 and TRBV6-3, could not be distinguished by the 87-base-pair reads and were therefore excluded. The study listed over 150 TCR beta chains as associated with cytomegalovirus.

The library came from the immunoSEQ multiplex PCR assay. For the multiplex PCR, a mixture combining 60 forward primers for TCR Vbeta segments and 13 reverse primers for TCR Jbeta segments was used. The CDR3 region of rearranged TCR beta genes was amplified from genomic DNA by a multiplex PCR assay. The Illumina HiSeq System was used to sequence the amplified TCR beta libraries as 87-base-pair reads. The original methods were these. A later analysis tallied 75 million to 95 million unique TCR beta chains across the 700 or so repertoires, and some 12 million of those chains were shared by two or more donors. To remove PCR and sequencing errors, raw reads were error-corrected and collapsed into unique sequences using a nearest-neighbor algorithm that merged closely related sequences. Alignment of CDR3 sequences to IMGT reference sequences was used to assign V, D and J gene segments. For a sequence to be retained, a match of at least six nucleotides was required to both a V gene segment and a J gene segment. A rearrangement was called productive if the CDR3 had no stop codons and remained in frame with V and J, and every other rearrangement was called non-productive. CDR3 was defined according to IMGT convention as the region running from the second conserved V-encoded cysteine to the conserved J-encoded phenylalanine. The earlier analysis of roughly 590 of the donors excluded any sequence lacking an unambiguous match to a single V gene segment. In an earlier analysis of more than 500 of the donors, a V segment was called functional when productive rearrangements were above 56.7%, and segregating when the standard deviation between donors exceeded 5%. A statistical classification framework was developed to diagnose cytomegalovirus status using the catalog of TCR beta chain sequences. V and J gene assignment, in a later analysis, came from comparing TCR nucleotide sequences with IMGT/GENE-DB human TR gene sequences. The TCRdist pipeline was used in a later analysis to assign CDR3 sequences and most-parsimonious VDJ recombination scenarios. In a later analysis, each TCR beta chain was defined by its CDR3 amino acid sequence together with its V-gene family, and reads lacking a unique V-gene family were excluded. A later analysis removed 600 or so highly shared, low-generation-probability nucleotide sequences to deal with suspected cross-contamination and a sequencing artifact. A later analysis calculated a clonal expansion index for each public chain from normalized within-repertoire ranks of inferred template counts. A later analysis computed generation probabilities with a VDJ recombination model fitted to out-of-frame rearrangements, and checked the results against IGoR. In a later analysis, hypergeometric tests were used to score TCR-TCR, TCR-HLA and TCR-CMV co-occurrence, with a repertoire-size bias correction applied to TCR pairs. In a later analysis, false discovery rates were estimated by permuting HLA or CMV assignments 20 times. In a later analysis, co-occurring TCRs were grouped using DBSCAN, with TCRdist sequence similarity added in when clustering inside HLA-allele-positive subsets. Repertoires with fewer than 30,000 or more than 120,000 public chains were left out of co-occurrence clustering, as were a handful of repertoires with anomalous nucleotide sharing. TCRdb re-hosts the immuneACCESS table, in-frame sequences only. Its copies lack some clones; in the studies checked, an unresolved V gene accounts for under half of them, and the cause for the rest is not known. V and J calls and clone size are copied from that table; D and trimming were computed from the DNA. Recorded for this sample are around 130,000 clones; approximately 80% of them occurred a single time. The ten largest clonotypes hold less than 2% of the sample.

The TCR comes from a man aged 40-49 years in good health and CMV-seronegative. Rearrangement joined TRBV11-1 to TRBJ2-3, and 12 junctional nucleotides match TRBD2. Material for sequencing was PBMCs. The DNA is TGTGCCAGCAGCTCCCGACTAGCGGGGGCCGGGGATACGCAGTATTTT. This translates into CASSSRLAGAGDTQYF.